The rows below give T cell receptor beta chains drawn from one sample of a study of shared T cell receptors in the human thymus. The table came from immunoSEQ multiplex PCR; TCRdb's copy has only in-frame clones and leaves some out. The data contain over 350,000 clones, just under 95% of them singletons. What was sequenced was thymocytes. The receptor set was obtained from a human donor. The CDR3 runs from the conserved cysteine through the conserved F or W. The D gene is left open where the match is weak. Rows may omit the clone size; those that give it use once, few, many or a size class.

CASILIRDYLTGELFF TGTGCCAGCATCCTAATCCGGGACTACCTTACCGGGGAGCTGTTTTTT TRBJ2-2 TRBD2 TRBV13 -
CASTKGPSGNTIYF TGTGCCAGCACCAAGGGGCCCTCTGGAAACACCATATATTTT TRBJ1-3 - TRBV6-5 -
CASSSTNGLAGWDTQYF TGTGCCAGCAGTTCCACAAACGGACTAGCGGGATGGGATACGCAGTATTTT TRBJ2-3 TRBD2 TRBV27 -
CASSPPIRTSGRRAYEQYF TGTGCCAGCTCACCGCCTATTCGGACTAGCGGGAGGAGGGCCTACGAGCAGTACTTC TRBJ2-7 TRBD2 TRBV18 -
CASSLSQRTTGIEQYF TGTGCCAGCAGTTTATCCCAAAGAACCACAGGGATCGAGCAGTACTTC TRBJ2-7 - TRBV28 -
CASSSQEPKLIQKSSYEQYF TGTGCCAGCAGTTCACAGGAGCCAAAATTAATCCAAAAGAGCTCCTACGAGCAGTACTTC TRBJ2-7 - TRBV28 once
CASSFSRTLYGRAERNEQYF TGTGCCAGCAGTTTCTCCCGAACCCTATACGGGAGGGCGGAAAGAAACGAGCAGTACTTC TRBJ2-7 TRBD2 TRBV28 -
CASSLASQQACPYEQYF TGTGCCAGCAGCTTAGCGTCTCAACAGGCCTGTCCTTACGAGCAGTACTTC TRBJ2-7 - TRBV7-2 -
CASSCKTSGRADTYEQYF TGTGCCAGCAGTTGCAAGACTAGCGGGAGGGCCGATACCTACGAGCAGTACTTC TRBJ2-7 TRBD2 TRBV6-9 -
CAWSEPGDRESYYGYTF TGTGCCTGGAGTGAGCCAGGGGACAGGGAGAGTTACTATGGCTACACCTTC TRBJ1-2 TRBD1 TRBV30 -
CASSTTGAQNQPQHF TGTGCCAGCAGTACGACGGGGGCGCAGAATCAGCCCCAGCATTTT TRBJ1-5 - TRBV6-5 -
CATRGIQRRPRGETQYF TGTGCCACCAGGGGAATTCAGCGGAGGCCGAGGGGCGAGACCCAGTACTTC TRBJ2-5 - TRBV7-2 -
CASSRTGTGDYGYTF TGTGCCAGCAGCCGGACCGGGACAGGGGACTATGGCTACACCTTC TRBJ1-2 TRBD1 TRBV11-2 -
CASSVVAPGPGQATYEQYF TGTGCCAGCAGCGTAGTAGCTCCCGGTCCAGGACAGGCTACCTACGAGCAGTACTTC TRBJ2-7 TRBD1 TRBV9 -
CASSTGQGGYGYTF TGTGCCAGTAGTACCGGACAGGGGGGGTATGGCTACACCTTC TRBJ1-2 TRBD1 TRBV19 -
CASSLAGLAGLEQFF TGCGCCAGCAGCTTGGCGGGACTAGCGGGACTAGAGCAGTTCTTC TRBJ2-1 TRBD2 TRBV5-1 -
CASRRTGATYEQYF TGTGCCAGCAGGAGGACCGGGGCCACCTACGAGCAGTACTTC TRBJ2-7 - TRBV28 -
CASSYQTSGTAYEQYF TGTGCCAGCAGCTACCAGACTAGCGGGACAGCCTACGAGCAGTACTTC TRBJ2-7 TRBD2 TRBV5-5 once
CASSRNRGYTF TGTGCCAGCAGCCGTAATCGTGGCTACACCTTC TRBJ1-2 - TRBV28 -
CASSLKRGPPSSYNEQFF TGTGCCAGCAGCTTAAAGCGTGGACCCCCGAGCTCCTACAATGAGCAGTTCTTC TRBJ2-1 - TRBV7-9 -
CASSEYRPEGVVFEKLFF TGTGCCAGCAGTGAATATAGGCCCGAGGGTGTCGTCTTTGAAAAACTGTTTTTT TRBJ1-4 - TRBV25-1 -
CASSLSTVADTEAFF TGTGCCAGCAGTTTATCCACAGTGGCGGACACTGAAGCTTTCTTT TRBJ1-1 - TRBV27 -
CASSPNRGAGGSYNEQFF TGTGCCAGCAGCCCCAACCGGGGGGCAGGGGGCTCCTACAATGAGCAGTTCTTC TRBJ2-1 - TRBV5-4 once
CASSGTGASGANVLTF TGTGCCAGCAGTGGGACAGGGGCCTCTGGGGCCAACGTCCTGACTTTC TRBJ2-6 TRBD1 TRBV13 -
CASSLALTGTYEQYF TGTGCCAGCAGCTTAGCCCTAACAGGTACCTACGAGCAGTACTTC TRBJ2-7 - TRBV7-6 few
CASSKVVTGSPAFF TGTGCCAGCAGCAAAGTTGTGACGGGTTCGCCAGCTTTCTTT TRBJ1-1 - TRBV21-1 -
CASSQVRDRGHEQYF TGTGCCAGCAGCCAAGTACGCGACAGGGGGCACGAGCAGTACTTC TRBJ2-7 TRBD1 TRBV14 -
CATSRARVQGSQETQYF TGTGCCACCAGCAGAGCCCGCGTACAGGGTTCCCAAGAGACCCAGTACTTC TRBJ2-5 - TRBV15 -
CASSSPRAQETQYF TGTGCCAGCAGCTCCCCCCGAGCTCAAGAGACCCAGTACTTC TRBJ2-5 - TRBV13 -
CASSPRLSTMNTEAFF TGTGCCAGCAGTCCCCGTTTGAGCACCATGAACACTGAAGCTTTCTTT TRBJ1-1 - TRBV27 -
CASSDSGGRYTGELFF TGTGCCAGCAGTGACTCAGGAGGCAGATACACCGGGGAGCTGTTTTTT TRBJ2-2 - TRBV6-4 once
CASSPPGGQDDRQQYF TGTGCCAGCTCACCACCGGGGGGACAGGATGATCGGCAGCAGTACTTC TRBJ2-7 TRBD1 TRBV18 -
CASRPLPRGPTYEQYF TGTGCCAGCAGACCCCTCCCTCGCGGTCCTACCTACGAGCAGTACTTC TRBJ2-7 - TRBV27 -
CASSWGLVSILTREAQYF TGCGCCAGCAGCTGGGGACTCGTCTCTATTCTTACTCGAGAGGCCCAGTACTTC TRBJ2-5 - TRBV5-1 -
CASSLLVRLQETQYF TGTGCCAGCAGCTTGCTAGTCAGACTCCAAGAGACCCAGTACTTC TRBJ2-5 - TRBV7-2 once
CASSVLARNSGNGTGNEQFF TGTGCCAGCAGCGTTCTGGCCCGCAATAGCGGGAATGGTACGGGCAATGAGCAGTTCTTC TRBJ2-1 TRBD2 TRBV9 once
CASSFKGAAVRPTNEKLFF TGTGCCAGCAGCTTCAAGGGCGCAGCGGTACGCCCAACTAATGAAAAACTGTTTTTT TRBJ1-4 - TRBV5-5 -
CASSPKAPPSRDGNEQFF TGTGCCAGCAGTCCCAAAGCCCCCCCTAGCAGGGACGGCAATGAGCAGTTCTTC TRBJ2-1 - TRBV28 -
CASSTDRPDHSNQPQHF TGTGCCAGCAGTACGGACAGGCCGGATCATAGCAATCAGCCCCAGCATTTT TRBJ1-5 TRBD1 TRBV27 -
CASSDTNYNEQFF TGCGCCAGCAGTGACACTAATTACAATGAGCAGTTCTTC TRBJ2-1 - TRBV10-1 -
CASSINGDRGRGNQPQHF TGTGCCAGTAGTATAAACGGCGACAGGGGAAGGGGCAATCAGCCCCAGCATTTT TRBJ1-5 TRBD1 TRBV19 -
CASSPWTSRSTDTQYF TGTGCCAGCAGTCCCTGGACTAGCCGAAGCACAGATACGCAGTATTTT TRBJ2-3 TRBD2 TRBV28 -
CASSHRDIGNQPQHF TGTGCCAGCAGTCACCGGGACATCGGCAATCAGCCCCAGCATTTT TRBJ1-5 - TRBV6-1 -
CASSYGDSSYNEQFF TGTGCCAGCAGTTATGGGGACAGTTCGTACAATGAGCAGTTCTTC TRBJ2-1 TRBD1 TRBV6-5 -
CASSSLGGTGIPHGQRETQYF TGTGCCAGCAGTTCCCTCGGGGGGACAGGGATCCCCCACGGGCAACGGGAGACCCAGTACTTC TRBJ2-5 TRBD1 TRBV28 -